This T cell receptor beta chain emerged from a study of blood T cell repertoires in COVID-19. Background on the study: T cells, B-cell-depleted T cells, or PBMCs supplied cDNA or gDNA.

Using immunoSEQ multiplex PCR, the repertoire was profiled, and TCRdb retains in-frame clones only, with some absent. This sample has a few hundred thousand clones, with about 83% found just once. Clinical histories supplied by participants themselves formed the basis of cohort assignment. This clone turned up a few times. V was clipped by 6 bases and J by 3 bases; unmatched bases: 11. Germline CDR1 MNHEY, CDR2 SMNVEV (reference sequence). The CDR3 extends over 15 amino acids. The rearrangement uses TRBV27 and TRBJ2-7; 7 positions agree with TRBD1. Material: PBMCs or T cells enriched from blood (not recorded which). This receptor was obtained from a woman between 40 and 50 years old who had recovered from COVID-19. CDR3 amino acids: CASRAALQGIYEQYF. DNA for the CDR3: TGTGCCAGCAGAGCGGCGCTACAGGGGATCTACGAGCAGTACTTC.